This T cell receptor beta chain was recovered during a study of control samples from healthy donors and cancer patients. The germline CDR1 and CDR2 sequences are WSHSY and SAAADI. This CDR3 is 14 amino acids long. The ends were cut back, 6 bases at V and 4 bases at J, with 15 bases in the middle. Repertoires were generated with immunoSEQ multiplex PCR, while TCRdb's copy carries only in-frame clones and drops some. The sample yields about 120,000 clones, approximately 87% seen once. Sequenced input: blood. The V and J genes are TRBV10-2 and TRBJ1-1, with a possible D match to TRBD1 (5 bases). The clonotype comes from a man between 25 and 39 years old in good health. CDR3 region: CASRDRGRTTEAFF. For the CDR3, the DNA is TGCGCCAGCAGGGACCGGGGACGGACCACTGAAGCTTTCTTT.